The text below deals with one T cell receptor (beta chain). The data are from a study of blood T cells in healthy people across ages. V lost 6 bases and J 11 bases, leaving 25 bases between the germline ends. This CDR3 is built from 15 residues. Sample-barcoded 5' priming and a J-beta primer mix drove a second PCR of 7 to 11 cycles. Using its own MiXCR run on the 5' RACE reads, TCRdb lists one record per CDR3 protein. Counted here are about 2 million distinct CDR3 sequences, 49% occurring once; the ten biggest clones make up over 2%. Healthy individuals of Caucasian origin from Russia, aged about 6 to 100, served as donors.

J is TRBJ2-5 and V is TRBV12-3 or TRBV12-4; perhaps TRBD1 as D (6 bases). This receptor was taken from a woman aged 40 to 55 in good health. The sequencing sample was made of blood. The CDR3 coding sequence is TGTGCCAGCAGCCTCGGGACACTTCCCTACAATGAGCAGTACTTC. Its protein product is CASSLGTLPYNEQYF.